This is a list of T cell receptor beta chains from one sample in a study of cytomegalovirus exposure and HLA in healthy donors. Clones were sequenced by immunoSEQ multiplex PCR, and TCRdb holds only the in-frame ones, with some missing. The sample records 150,000 to 200,000 clones, roughly 70% being singletons. Sequences were obtained from PBMCs. Receptors originate from a woman in her thirties in good health and CMV-seronegative. Each CDR3 is given with its conserved first and last residue. D genes are given only for firm matches. Size tells how often a clone was seen (once, few, many) or the class of an expanded clone, and some rows leave it out.

V	size	J	D	CDR3	DNA
TRBV30	NA	TRBJ2-2	TRBD1	CASDRGLNHTGELFF	TGTGCCTCGGACAGGGGCCTTAATCACACCGGGGAGCTGTTTTTT
TRBV6-5	NA	TRBJ1-4	TRBD1	CASRRGLYTNEKLFF	TGTGCCAGCAGGAGGGGGCTTTATACTAATGAAAAACTGTTTTTT
TRBV6-1	NA	TRBJ2-3	TRBD2	CASSGLLAGGPDTQYF	TGTGCCAGCAGTGGCCTACTAGCGGGGGGGCCAGATACGCAGTATTTT
TRBV9	NA	TRBJ2-7	TRBD2	CASSVGVGLAGGLAYEQYF	TGTGCCAGCAGCGTAGGAGTGGGACTAGCGGGAGGGCTCGCCTACGAGCAGTACTTC
TRBV5-4	NA	TRBJ2-5	NA	CASSFPFLDYETQYF	TGTGCCAGCAGCTTTCCCTTTCTGGACTACGAGACCCAGTACTTC
TRBV27	NA	TRBJ2-7	TRBD2	CASSSDRTSGRALSYEQYF	TGTGCCAGCAGTTCCGACCGGACTAGCGGGAGGGCCCTTTCCTACGAGCAGTACTTC
TRBV29-1	NA	TRBJ2-5	TRBD2	CSVLAGGMNAQYF	TGCAGCGTTTTAGCGGGAGGGATGAACGCCCAGTACTTC
TRBV29-1	NA	TRBJ1-1	NA	CSVRLGPEAFF	TGCAGCGTCCGTCTAGGTCCCGAAGCTTTCTTT
TRBV6-6	few	TRBJ1-6	NA	CASSYAPGVNSPLHF	TGTGCCAGCAGTTACGCGCCAGGCGTTAATTCACCCCTCCACTTT
TRBV9	NA	TRBJ2-1	TRBD2	CASSVGGTNNEQFF	TGTGCCAGCAGCGTAGGCGGGACTAACAATGAGCAGTTCTTC
TRBV7-2	NA	TRBJ2-3	TRBD2	CASSPGRGSADTQYF	TGTGCCAGCAGCCCAGGGCGCGGGAGCGCAGATACGCAGTATTTT
TRBV5-5	NA	TRBJ1-3	NA	CASSLTGTAGNTIYF	TGTGCCAGCAGCTTAACCGGGACTGCTGGAAACACCATATATTTT
TRBV11-2	NA	TRBJ1-2	TRBD1	CASSQRGQGWGYTF	TGTGCCAGCAGCCAAAGGGGACAGGGGTGGGGCTACACCTTC
TRBV5-1	NA	TRBJ2-2	NA	CASSTGHGNGELFF	TGCGCCAGCAGCACGGGACACGGGAACGGGGAGCTGTTTTTT
TRBV27	NA	TRBJ2-1	TRBD2	CASSRGRGVSYNEQFF	TGTGCCAGCAGTAGAGGTCGGGGGGTCTCCTACAATGAGCAGTTCTTC
TRBV9	NA	TRBJ2-5	TRBD1	CASSNTQGAGETQYF	TGTGCCAGCAGCAACACACAGGGGGCCGGGGAGACCCAGTACTTC
TRBV30	NA	TRBJ2-2	NA	CAWSFGGPATGELFF	TGTGCCTGGAGTTTTGGAGGACCAGCGACCGGGGAGCTGTTTTTT
TRBV7-2	NA	TRBJ2-1	NA	CASSQGRGTRAYNEQFF	TGTGCCAGCAGCCAGGGCAGGGGGACTAGAGCGTACAATGAGCAGTTCTTC
TRBV27	NA	TRBJ2-3	TRBD1	CASSPFPGQSTDTQYF	TGTGCCAGCAGTCCATTCCCGGGACAGAGCACAGATACGCAGTATTTT
TRBV27	few	TRBJ2-7	NA	CASSLSNSPTEQYF	TGTGCCAGCAGTTTATCGAACAGTCCTACGGAGCAGTACTTC
TRBV6-1	NA	TRBJ2-3	TRBD2	CASRGLAGNTDTQYF	TGTGCCAGCAGGGGACTAGCGGGGAACACAGATACGCAGTATTTT
TRBV2	few	TRBJ2-3	NA	CASSWDNQISTDTQYF	TGTGCCAGCAGTTGGGACAACCAAATAAGCACAGATACGCAGTATTTT
TRBV4-3	NA	TRBJ2-7	NA	CASSRGQGPTEQYF	TGCGCCAGCAGCCGAGGACAAGGTCCTACCGAGCAGTACTTC
TRBV25-1	NA	TRBJ2-7	TRBD2	CASSEPGTSGSYEQYF	TGTGCCAGCAGTGAGCCAGGGACTAGCGGCTCCTACGAGCAGTACTTC
TRBV19	few	TRBJ2-3	TRBD1	CASSIAGGSTDTQYF	TGTGCCAGTAGTATAGCAGGGGGCAGCACAGATACGCAGTATTTT
TRBV7-9	NA	TRBJ1-1	TRBD1	CASTRGGPEAFF	TGTGCCAGCACAAGAGGGGGCCCTGAAGCTTTCTTT
TRBV5-1	NA	TRBJ1-1	NA	CASSWEGQLNTEAFF	TGCGCCAGCAGCTGGGAGGGGCAACTGAACACTGAAGCTTTCTTT
TRBV30	NA	TRBJ1-3	NA	CAWSVRGLRNTIYF	TGTGCCTGGAGTGTACGGGGGTTAAGAAACACCATATATTTT